A selection of T cell receptor beta chains follows, all from one sample in a study of control samples from healthy donors and cancer patients. Using immunoSEQ multiplex PCR, the repertoire was profiled, and TCRdb retains in-frame clones only, with some absent. The table includes 80,000 to 100,000 clones, more than 90% detected once. Sequencing was performed on blood. These receptors were collected from a human donor in good health. The donor label of this sample is uncertain. CDR3s include the opening cysteine and the closing phenylalanine or tryptophan. The D gene is left open where the match is weak. For some rows the clone size is stated as once, few or many, or as a class when expanded; others skip it.

v_gene	j_gene	d_gene	abundance	CDR3nt	CDR3aa
TRBV15	TRBJ1-5	-	few	TGTGCCACCAGCAACGGGCCAGGGAGCAATCAGCCCCAGCATTTT	CATSNGPGSNQPQHF
TRBV3-1/TRBV3-2	TRBJ1-1	TRBD1	-	TGTGCCAGCAGCCCGAACCTCTACAGGGGCAACGGCGGTTTCTTT	CASSPNLYRGNGGFF
TRBV23-1	TRBJ1-1	-	-	TGCGCCAGCAGTCGAAGGGGACGGCTGAACACTGAAGCTTTCTTT	CASSRRGRLNTEAFF
TRBV29-1	TRBJ1-5	-	-	TGCAGCGTTGGGGGGGGGCGCAATCAGCCCCAGCATTTT	CSVGGGRNQPQHF
TRBV11-2	TRBJ2-1	TRBD1	once	TGTGCCAGCAGCTTAGGACAGGGGGCCACTAATGAGCAGTTCTTC	CASSLGQGATNEQFF
TRBV19	TRBJ2-1	TRBD1	-	TGTGCCAGTGGTGGACAGGGAAATTTCAATGAGCAGTTCTTC	CASGGQGNFNEQFF
TRBV3-1/TRBV3-2	TRBJ2-1	TRBD2	-	TGTGCCAGCTCTTCCTTTAGCGGGGGGAACAATGAGCAGTTCTTC	CASSSFSGGNNEQFF
TRBV18	TRBJ2-1	TRBD2	-	TGTGCCAGCTCACCACAGAATCTAGCGGGGGCGTACAATGAGCAGTTCTTC	CASSPQNLAGAYNEQFF
TRBV2	TRBJ2-1	-	-	TGTGCCAGCAGTACGGAGGGTGAGCAGTTCTTC	CASSTEGEQFF
TRBV30	TRBJ2-3	TRBD2	-	TGTGCCTGGAGTGTAAGGACTAGCGGGGCGGATACGCAGTATTTT	CAWSVRTSGADTQYF
TRBV6-4	TRBJ2-1	-	-	TGTGCCAGCAGTGCAGGGGCCGAGGATGAGCAGTTCTTC	CASSAGAEDEQFF
TRBV6-5	TRBJ1-3	TRBD1	-	TGTGCCAGCAGGAAGGGACAGCTGGCGGGGAACACCATATATTTT	CASRKGQLAGNTIYF
TRBV19	TRBJ2-5	TRBD1	-	TGTGCCAGTAGTATAAGAGGGAGCAGGGGGCCTGAGACCCAGTACTTC	CASSIRGSRGPETQYF
TRBV19	TRBJ2-1	-	-	TGTGCCAGTAGTCGGGGGGCCGGAGCCTACAATGAGCAGTTCTTC	CASSRGAGAYNEQFF
TRBV6-5	TRBJ1-2	TRBD1	once	TGTGCCAGCAGTTACTTGGACAGGGAAGGGGGCTACACCTTC	CASSYLDREGGYTF
TRBV7-3	TRBJ2-1	TRBD2	-	TGTGCCAGCAGCTCAAGCGGGGGACAAGGGAATGAGCAGTTCTTC	CASSSSGGQGNEQFF
TRBV6-5	TRBJ2-5	-	-	TGTGCCAGCAGTTGGGGGAGGATAGGGGAGACCCAGTACTTC	CASSWGRIGETQYF